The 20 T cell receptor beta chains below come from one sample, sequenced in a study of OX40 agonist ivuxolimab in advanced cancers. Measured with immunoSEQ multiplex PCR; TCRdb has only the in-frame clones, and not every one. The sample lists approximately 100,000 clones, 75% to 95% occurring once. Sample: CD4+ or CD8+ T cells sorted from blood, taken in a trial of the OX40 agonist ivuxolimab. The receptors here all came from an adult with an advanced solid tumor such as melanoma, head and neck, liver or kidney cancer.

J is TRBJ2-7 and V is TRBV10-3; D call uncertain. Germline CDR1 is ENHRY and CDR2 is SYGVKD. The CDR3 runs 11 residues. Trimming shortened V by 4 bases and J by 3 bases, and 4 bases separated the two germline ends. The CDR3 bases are TGTGCCATCAGTGTAAACTACGAGCAGTACTTC. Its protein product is CAISVNYEQYF.

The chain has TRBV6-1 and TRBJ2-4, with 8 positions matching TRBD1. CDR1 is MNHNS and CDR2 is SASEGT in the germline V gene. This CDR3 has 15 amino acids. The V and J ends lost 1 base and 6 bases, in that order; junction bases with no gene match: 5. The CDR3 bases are TGTGCCAGCAGTGAAGGGTCGGGACAGGTAAACATTCAGTACTTC. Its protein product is CASSEGSGQVNIQYF.

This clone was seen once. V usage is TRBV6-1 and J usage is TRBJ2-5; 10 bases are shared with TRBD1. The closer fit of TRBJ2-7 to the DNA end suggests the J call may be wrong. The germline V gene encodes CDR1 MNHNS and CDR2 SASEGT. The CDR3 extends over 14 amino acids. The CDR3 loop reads CASRSDRGPYEQYF. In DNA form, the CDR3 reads TGTGCCAGCAGGTCCGACAGGGGGCCATACGAGCAGTACTTC.

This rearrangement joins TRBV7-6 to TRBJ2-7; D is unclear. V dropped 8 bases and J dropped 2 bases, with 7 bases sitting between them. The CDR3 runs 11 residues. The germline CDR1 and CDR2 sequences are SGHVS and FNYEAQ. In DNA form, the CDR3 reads TGTGCCAGCGGACGGGCCTACGAGCAGTACTTC. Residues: CASGRAYEQYF.

The CDR3 coding sequence is TGCGCCAGCAGCAGGACAGGGTCGGGCACTGAAGCTTTCTTT. It encodes CASSRTGSGTEAFF. The chain employs TRBV5-1 and TRBJ1-1, with TRBD1 matching 8 bases. The germline V gene encodes CDR1 SGHRS and CDR2 YFSETQ. The CDR3 is 14 amino acids. Trimming cost V 4 bases and J 4 bases; bases outside gene matches: 6.

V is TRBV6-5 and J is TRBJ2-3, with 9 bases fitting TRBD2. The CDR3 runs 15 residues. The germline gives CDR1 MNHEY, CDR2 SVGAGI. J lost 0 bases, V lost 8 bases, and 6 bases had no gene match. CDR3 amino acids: CASASGTLSTDTQYF. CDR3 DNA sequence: TGTGCCAGCGCTAGCGGGACCCTTAGCACAGATACGCAGTATTTT.

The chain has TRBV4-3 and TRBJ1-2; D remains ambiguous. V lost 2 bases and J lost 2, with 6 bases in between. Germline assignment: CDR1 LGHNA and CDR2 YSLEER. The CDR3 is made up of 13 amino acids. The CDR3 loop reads CASSQRQNYGYTF. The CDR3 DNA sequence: TGCGCCAGCAGCCAACGCCAGAACTATGGCTACACCTTC.

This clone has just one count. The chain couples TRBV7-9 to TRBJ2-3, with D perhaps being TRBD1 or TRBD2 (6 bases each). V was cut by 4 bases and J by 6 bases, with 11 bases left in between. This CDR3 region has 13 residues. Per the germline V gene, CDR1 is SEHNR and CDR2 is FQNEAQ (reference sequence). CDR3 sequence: CASSSIGGDTQYF. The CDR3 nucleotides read TGTGCCAGCAGCTCGATAGGGGGGGATACGCAGTATTTT.

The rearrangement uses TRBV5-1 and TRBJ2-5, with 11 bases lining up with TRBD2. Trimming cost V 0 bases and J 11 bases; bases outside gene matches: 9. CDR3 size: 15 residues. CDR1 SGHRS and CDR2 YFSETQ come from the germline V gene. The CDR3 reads CASSLVAGGPREQYF. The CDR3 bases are TGCGCCAGCAGCTTGGTAGCGGGAGGGCCGAGGGAGCAGTACTTC.

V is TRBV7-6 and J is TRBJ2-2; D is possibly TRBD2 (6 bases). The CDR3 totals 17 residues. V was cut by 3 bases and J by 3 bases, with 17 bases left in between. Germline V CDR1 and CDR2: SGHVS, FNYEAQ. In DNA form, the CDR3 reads TGTGCCAGCAGCTTGGGAAGGAGGGAGGCCCACACCGGGGAGCTGTTTTTT. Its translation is CASSLGRREAHTGELFF.

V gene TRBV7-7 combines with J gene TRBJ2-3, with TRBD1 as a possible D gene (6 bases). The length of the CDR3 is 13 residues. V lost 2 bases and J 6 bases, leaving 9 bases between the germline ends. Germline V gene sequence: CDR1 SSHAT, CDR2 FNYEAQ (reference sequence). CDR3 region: CASSLYREDTQYF. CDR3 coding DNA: TGTGCCAGCAGCTTATACAGGGAGGATACGCAGTATTTT.

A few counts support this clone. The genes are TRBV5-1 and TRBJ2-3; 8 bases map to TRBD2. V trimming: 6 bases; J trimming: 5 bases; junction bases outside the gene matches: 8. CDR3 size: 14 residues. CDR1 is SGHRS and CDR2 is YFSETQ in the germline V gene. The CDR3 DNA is TGCGCCAGCACCCAGCGGGAGATTAAAGATACGCAGTATTTT. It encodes CASTQREIKDTQYF.

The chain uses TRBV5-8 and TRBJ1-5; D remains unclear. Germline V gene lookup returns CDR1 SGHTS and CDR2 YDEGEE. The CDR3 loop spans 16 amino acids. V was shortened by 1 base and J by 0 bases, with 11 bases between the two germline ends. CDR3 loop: CASSLIRGYSNQPQHF. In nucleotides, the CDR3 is TGTGCCAGCAGCTTGATACGTGGCTATAGCAATCAGCCCCAGCATTTT.

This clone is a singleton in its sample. The CDR3 loop reads CASRGDAHYEQYF. The CDR3, as DNA: TGTGCCAGCAGGGGAGACGCACACTACGAGCAGTACTTC. This chain connects TRBV28 to TRBJ2-7, with a tentative D call TRBD2 (5 bases). The germline V gene has CDR1 MDHEN and CDR2 SYDVKM. CDR3 size: 13 residues. V was trimmed by 6 bases and J by 3 bases, leaving 12 bases between them.

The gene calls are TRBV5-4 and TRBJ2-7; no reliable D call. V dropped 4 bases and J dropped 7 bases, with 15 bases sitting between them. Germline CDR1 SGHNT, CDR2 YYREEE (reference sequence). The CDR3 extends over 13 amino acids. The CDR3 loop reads CASSGKTSLEQYF. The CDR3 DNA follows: TGTGCCAGCAGCGGAAAGACCTCCCTGGAGCAGTACTTC.

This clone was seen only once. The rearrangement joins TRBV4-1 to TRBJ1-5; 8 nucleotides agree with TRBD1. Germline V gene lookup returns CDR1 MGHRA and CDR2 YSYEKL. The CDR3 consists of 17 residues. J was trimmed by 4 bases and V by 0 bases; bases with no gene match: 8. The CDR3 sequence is CASSQERWDRMNQPQHF. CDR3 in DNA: TGCGCCAGCAGCCAAGAAAGATGGGACAGGATGAATCAGCCCCAGCATTTT.

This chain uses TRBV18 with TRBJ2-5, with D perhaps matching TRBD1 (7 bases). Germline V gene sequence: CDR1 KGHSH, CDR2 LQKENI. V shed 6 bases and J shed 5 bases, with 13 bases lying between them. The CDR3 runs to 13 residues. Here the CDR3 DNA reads TGTGCCAGCTCGTTGACAGGGAGGGAGACCCAGTACTTC. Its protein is CASSLTGRETQYF. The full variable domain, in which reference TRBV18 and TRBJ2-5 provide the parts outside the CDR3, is NAGVMQNPRHLVRRRGQEARLRCSPMKGHSHVYWYRQLPEEGLKFMVYLQKENIIDESGMPKERFSAEFPKEGPSILRIQQVVRGDSAAYFCASSLTGRETQYFGPGTRLLVL.

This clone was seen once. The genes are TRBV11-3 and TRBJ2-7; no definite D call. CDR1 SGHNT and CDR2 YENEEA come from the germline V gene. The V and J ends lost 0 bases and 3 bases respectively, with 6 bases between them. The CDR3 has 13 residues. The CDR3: CASSLEPDYEQYF. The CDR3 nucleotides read TGTGCCAGCAGCTTAGAGCCGGACTACGAGCAGTACTTC.

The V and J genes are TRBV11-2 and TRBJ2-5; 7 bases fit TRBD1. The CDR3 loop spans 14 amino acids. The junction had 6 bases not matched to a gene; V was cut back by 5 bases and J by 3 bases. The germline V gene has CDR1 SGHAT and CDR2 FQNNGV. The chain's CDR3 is CASSQNRGKETQYF. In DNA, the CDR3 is TGTGCCAGCAGCCAGAACAGGGGAAAAGAGACCCAGTACTTC.

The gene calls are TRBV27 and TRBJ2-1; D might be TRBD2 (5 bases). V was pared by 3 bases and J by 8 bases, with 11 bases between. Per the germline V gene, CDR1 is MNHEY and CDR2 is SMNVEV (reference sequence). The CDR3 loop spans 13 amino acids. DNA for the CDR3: TGTGCCAGCAGTTTTCGGGGAACGGATGAGCAGTTCTTC. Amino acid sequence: CASSFRGTDEQFF.